This T cell receptor (beta chain) was captured in a study of breast tumors, draining lymph nodes, adjacent tissues. Study-level results: Compared with lymph nodes, tumors were less diverse; compared with nontumor tissue, more. Tumor and nontumor repertoires were significantly more similar in luminal-like than in basal-like breast cancer. Data only fit, rather than demonstrated, lymph node origin of most tumor T cells. Findings are consistent with lymph node origin and intratumoral expansion of most tumor T cells.

A single record per CDR3 protein comes from TCRdb applying MiXCR to the multiplex PCR reads. The sample includes approximately 150,000 distinct CDR3 sequences, 32% of them seen just once. Breast cancer patients provided tissue from their axillary draining lymph nodes. CDR3 size: 13 residues. Germline V gene lookup returns CDR1 SGDLS and CDR2 YYNGEE. On this clonotype: Its matching antigen is unknown. At one end the junction does not follow the germline gene, possibly because of a read error.

The receptor was derived from a female donor with breast cancer. Some clones in this sample may be carry-over from other donors' samples. The chain is built from TRBV9 and TRBJ2-3, with D perhaps matching TRBD1 (6 bases). Sequenced sample: axillary lymph node tissue. CDR3 coding DNA: TGTGCCAGCAGCCCACAGGGTACAGATGCGCAGTATTTT. This codes for CASSPQGTDAQYF. The entire variable domain, with the rest obtained from reference TRBV9 and TRBJ2-3, is as follows: DSGVTQTPKHLITATGQRVTLRCSPRSGDLSVYWYQQSLDQGLQFLIQYYNGEERAKGNILERFSAQQFPDLHSELNLSSLELGDSALYFCASSPQGTDAQYFGPGTRLTVL.